This TCR beta chain derives from a study of T cells in Graves' hyperthyroidism and ophthalmopathy. Disease duration under 2 months; hyperthyroidism patients were aged 18 to 65. Lactation, pregnancy, other autoimmune disease or uncontrolled infection led to exclusion of patients. Diagnosis rested on symptoms, serum thyroxine and TRAb, thyroid ultrasound, and orbital computed tomography. This clonotype was counted ten times or more. Its target is not known. V lost 0 bases, J lost 0 bases, and 5 bases lay in between. Looked up from germline, CDR1 is ENHRY and CDR2 is SYGVKD. The CDR3 contains 14 residues. Amplification yielded TCR beta CDR3 regions, with RNA transcripts as the source. First-round RT-PCR of the TCR CDR3 relied on the HTBI primer set. MiXCR, applied by TCRdb to the multiplex PCR reads, yields one record per CDR3 protein. This table holds fewer than 800,000 distinct CDR3 sequences, roughly 17% found once.

The study's findings and limits: A median about 7 months before onset, the model predicted ophthalmopathy.

Source material: blood. This receptor was taken from a man between 18 and 29 years old with Graves' hyperthyroidism. The chain links TRBV10-3 to TRBJ1-1; tentatively, D is TRBD1 (5 bases). CDR3 in DNA: TGTGCCATCAGTGAGTCGGGGGTGAACACTGAAGCTTTCTTT. This encodes CAISESGVNTEAFF.